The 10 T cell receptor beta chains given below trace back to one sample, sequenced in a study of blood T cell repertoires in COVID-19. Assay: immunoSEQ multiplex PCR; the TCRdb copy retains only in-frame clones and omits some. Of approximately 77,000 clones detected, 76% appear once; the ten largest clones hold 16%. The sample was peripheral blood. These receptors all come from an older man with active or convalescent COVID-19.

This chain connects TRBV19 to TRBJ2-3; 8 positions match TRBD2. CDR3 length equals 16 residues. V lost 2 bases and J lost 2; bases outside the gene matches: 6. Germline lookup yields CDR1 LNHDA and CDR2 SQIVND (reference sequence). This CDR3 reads CASSIQRGPNTDTQYF. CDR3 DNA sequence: TGTGCCAGTAGTATACAGCGGGGGCCTAACACAGATACGCAGTATTTT. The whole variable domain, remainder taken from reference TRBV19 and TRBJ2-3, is DGGITQSPKYLFRKEGQNVTLSCEQNLNHDAMYWYRQDPGQGLRLIYYSQIVNDFQKGDIAEGYSVSREKKESFPLTVTSAQKNPTAFYLCASSIQRGPNTDTQYFGPGTRLTVL.

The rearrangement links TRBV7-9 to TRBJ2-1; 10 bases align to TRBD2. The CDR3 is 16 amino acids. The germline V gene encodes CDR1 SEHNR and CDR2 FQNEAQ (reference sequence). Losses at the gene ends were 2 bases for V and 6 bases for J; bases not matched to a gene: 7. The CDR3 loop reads CASSLTAGGKPNEQFF. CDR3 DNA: TGTGCCAGCAGCTTAACAGCGGGGGGGAAACCCAATGAGCAGTTCTTC. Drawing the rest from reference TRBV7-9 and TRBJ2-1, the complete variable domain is DTGVSQNPRHKITKRGQNVTFRCDPISEHNRLYWYRQTLGQGPEFLTYFQNEAQLEKSRLLSDRFSAERPKGSFSTLEIQRTEQGDSAMYLCASSLTAGGKPNEQFFGPGTRLTVL.

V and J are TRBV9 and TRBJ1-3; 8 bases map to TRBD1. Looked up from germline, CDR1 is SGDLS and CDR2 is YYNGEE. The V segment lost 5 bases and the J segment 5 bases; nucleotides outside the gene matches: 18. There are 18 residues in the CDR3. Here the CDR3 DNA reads TGTGCCAGCAGTCGACAGGACAGGGCGGTAACGTATCGAAACACCATATATTTT. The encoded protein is CASSRQDRAVTYRNTIYF.

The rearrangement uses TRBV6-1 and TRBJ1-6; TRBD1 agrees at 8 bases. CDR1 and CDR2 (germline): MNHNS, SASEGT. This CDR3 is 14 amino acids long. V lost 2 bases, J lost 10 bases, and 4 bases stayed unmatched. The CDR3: CASSERTGLSPLHF. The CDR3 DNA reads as TGTGCCAGCAGTGAAAGGACAGGGTTATCACCCCTCCACTTT.

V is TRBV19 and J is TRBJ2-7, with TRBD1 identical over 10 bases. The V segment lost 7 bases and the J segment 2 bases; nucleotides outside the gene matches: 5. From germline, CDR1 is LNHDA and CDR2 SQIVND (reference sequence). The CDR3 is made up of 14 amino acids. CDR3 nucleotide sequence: TGTGCCAGTACTAAGACAGGGGGCCCCTACGAGCAGTACTTC. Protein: CASTKTGGPYEQYF.

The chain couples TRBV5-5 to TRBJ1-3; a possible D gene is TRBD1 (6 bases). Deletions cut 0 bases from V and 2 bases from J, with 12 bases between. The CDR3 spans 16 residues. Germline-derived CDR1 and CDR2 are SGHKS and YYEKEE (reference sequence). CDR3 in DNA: TGTGCCAGCAGCTTGGCGTCACAGGGAGCTGGAAACACCATATATTTT. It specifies CASSLASQGAGNTIYF.

The CDR3 here is CAWRGRGAGNTIYF. CDR3 sequence (DNA): TGTGCCTGGAGGGGGAGGGGGGCTGGAAACACCATATATTTT. This chain joins TRBV30 and TRBJ1-3, with D tentatively TRBD1 (6 bases). CDR3 size: 14 residues. Germline CDR1 reads GTSNPN; CDR2 reads SVGIG (reference sequence). V shed 3 bases and J shed 2 bases, with 11 bases lying between them.

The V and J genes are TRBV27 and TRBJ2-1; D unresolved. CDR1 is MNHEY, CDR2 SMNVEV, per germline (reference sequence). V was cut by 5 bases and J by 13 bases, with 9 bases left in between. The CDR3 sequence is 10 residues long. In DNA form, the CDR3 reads TGTGCCAGCAGTCACAACCCCCAGTTCTTC. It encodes CASSHNPQFF.

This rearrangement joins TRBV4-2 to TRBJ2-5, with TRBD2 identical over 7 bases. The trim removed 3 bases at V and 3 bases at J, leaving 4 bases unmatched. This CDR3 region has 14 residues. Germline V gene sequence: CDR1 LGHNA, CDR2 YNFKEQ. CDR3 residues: CASSQRGIEETQYF. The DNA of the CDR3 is TGTGCCAGCAGCCAGCGGGGGATTGAAGAGACCCAGTACTTC.

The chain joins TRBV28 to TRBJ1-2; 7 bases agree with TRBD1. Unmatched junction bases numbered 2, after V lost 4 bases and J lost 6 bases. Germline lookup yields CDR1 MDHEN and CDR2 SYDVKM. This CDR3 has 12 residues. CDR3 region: CASSSQGDGYTF. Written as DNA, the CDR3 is TGTGCCAGCAGTTCCCAGGGGGATGGCTACACCTTC.